One T cell receptor (beta chain) is described in this entry. This sample includes further DNA sequences coding for the same CDR3. This sample stems from a study of CD8+ T cells in alopecia areata. The CDR3 has 14 amino acids. Trimming left V 0 bases short and J 4 bases short, with 10 bases between. The germline V gene encodes CDR1 SGHDT and CDR2 YYEEEE. RNA was isolated and reverse transcribed to cDNA, the sequencing template. This table comes from immunoSEQ multiplex PCR, and its TCRdb copy is limited to in-frame clones, with some not included. The sample includes approximately 150,000 clones, about 87% of them seen just once.

The specimen comprised CD8+ T cells sorted from blood, sampled at week 0. The origin of this receptor is a human donor with alopecia areata. The chain couples TRBV5-6 to TRBJ1-2, with D possibly being TRBD1 (5 bases). CDR3 sequence reads: CASSLEGRVYGYTF. CDR3 sequence (DNA): TGTGCCAGCAGCTTGGAGGGCAGGGTCTATGGCTACACCTTC.